These 24 T cell receptor beta chains share one sample of origin, sequenced in a study of shared clonotypes between healthy human individuals. TCRdb's table, derived via immunoSEQ multiplex PCR, lists solely in-frame clones and lacks some. The repertoire holds approximately 510,000 clones, approximately 79% seen once, with under 15% in the top ten. The specimen sequenced was PBMCs. These receptors all stem from a woman aged 40 to 55 in good health. Some clones in this sample may be carry-over from other donors' samples.

This clone showed up many times. Just one base apart from a much larger clone, this may be a read error. The chain combines TRBV7-8 with TRBJ1-5; maybe TRBD1 (6 bases). V was pared by 4 bases and J by 2 bases, with 6 bases between. Germline-derived CDR1 and CDR2 are SGHVS and FQNEAQ. This CDR3 has 13 residues. CDR3 nucleotides: TGTGCCAGCAGCTCAGGGGGCAATCAGCCCCAGCATTTT. Protein sequence: CASSSGGNQPQHF.

The rearrangement joins TRBV9 to TRBJ1-2; 11 positions agree with TRBD1. The CDR3 runs 16 residues. V lost 0 bases and J lost 3; bases outside the gene matches: 4. Germline V gene sequence: CDR1 SGDLS, CDR2 YYNGEE. Here the CDR3 DNA reads TGTGCCAGCAGCGTAGAGGACAGGGGGCGCTACTATGGCTACACCTTC. Protein sequence: CASSVEDRGRYYGYTF.

This clone was recorded only once. This chain uses TRBV7-2 with TRBJ2-1; D uncertain. V lost 2 bases and J lost 10, with 12 bases in between. The CDR3 runs to 13 residues. The germline CDR1 and CDR2 sequences are SGHTA and FQGNSA. CDR3 region: CASSLRMGSEQFF. The CDR3 DNA reads as TGTGCCAGCAGCTTAAGGATGGGCTCGGAGCAGTTCTTC.

This chain links TRBV11-3 with TRBJ2-1, with 7 bases that match TRBD2. Germline V gives CDR1 SGHNT, CDR2 YENEEA. J gave up 5 bases and V 8 bases, and 3 bases lay outside the gene matches. The CDR3 runs to 12 residues. The CDR3 sequence is CASGRGNNEQFF. The CDR3 coding sequence is TGTGCCAGCGGGCGGGGGAACAATGAGCAGTTCTTC.

The chain is built from TRBV19 and TRBJ2-3; 9 bases are shared with TRBD2. The CDR3 sequence is 17 residues long. Germline V CDR1 and CDR2: LNHDA, SQIVND (reference sequence). Trimming took 5 bases from V and 6 from J; bases not matched to a gene: 15. CDR3 DNA: TGTGCCAGTAGTGCTACCGGGACTAGCCTTCGTGGGGATACGCAGTATTTT. It specifies CASSATGTSLRGDTQYF.

The chain combines TRBV28 with TRBJ1-5; no clear D. Germline V gene data show CDR1 as MDHEN and CDR2 as SYDVKM. The length of the CDR3 is 12 residues. Between the trimmed V and J ends, which lost 3 bases and 7 bases, there was a span of 7 bases. CDR3 coding DNA: TGTGCCAGCAGTTTGGGTGAACAGCCCCAGCATTTT. Residues: CASSLGEQPQHF.

This clone was picked up one time. The V and J genes are TRBV4-2 and TRBJ2-1, with D uncertain. The V and J ends lost 0 bases and 4 bases respectively, with 7 bases between them. Germline assignment: CDR1 LGHNA and CDR2 YNFKEQ. The CDR3 length is 14 residues. CDR3 DNA sequence: TGTGCCAGCAGCCAAGAGGCCTCATACAATGAGCAGTTCTTC. Its protein product is CASSQEASYNEQFF.

A single count supports this clone. This rearrangement joins TRBV10-1 to TRBJ1-4; 7 bases are shared with TRBD1. After removal of 4 bases from V and 0 bases from J, the junction contained 11 bases not matched to a gene. CDR1 and CDR2 (germline): WNHNN, SYGVQD (reference sequence). This CDR3 contains 18 residues. The CDR3 bases are TGCGCCAGCAGTGCAATGACAGGGCGATTTGCAACTAATGAAAAACTGTTTTTT. Translating gives CASSAMTGRFATNEKLFF.

In its sample, this clone was seen a few times. The sample contains more than one DNA sequence encoding this CDR3. This chain joins TRBV5-1 and TRBJ2-7; D uncertain. The germline gives CDR1 SGHRS, CDR2 YFSETQ. CDR3 length: 13 amino acids. The germline V and J ends were trimmed by 0 bases and 4 bases, with 8 bases remaining between them. CDR3 in amino acids: CASSLGQIYEQYF. The CDR3 nucleotides are TGCGCCAGCAGCTTGGGTCAAATTTACGAGCAGTACTTC.

This sequence joins TRBV29-1 and TRBJ2-7, with TRBD1 matching over 11 bases. From germline, CDR1 is SQVTM and CDR2 ANQGSEA. This CDR3 is 14 amino acids long. With 6 bases clipped from V and 0 bases from J, the junction kept 4 bases outside the gene matches. The CDR3 coding sequence is TGCAGCGTAGCCGGGACAGGGGGCTCCTACGAGCAGTACTTC. Protein sequence: CSVAGTGGSYEQYF.

This clone has just a few counts. The chain links TRBV20-1 to TRBJ1-1; D remains unclear. The CDR3 length is 11 residues. Trimming left V 4 bases short and J 5 bases short, with 8 bases between. Germline V CDR1 and CDR2: DFQATT, SNEGSKA (reference sequence). The CDR3 protein is CSAISLTEAFF. CDR3 DNA sequence: TGCAGTGCTATCTCCCTGACTGAAGCTTTCTTT.

The chain employs TRBV9 and TRBJ2-2, with a tentative D call TRBD2 (6 bases). V lost 0 bases and J 2 bases, leaving 17 bases between the germline ends. Per the germline V gene, CDR1 is SGDLS and CDR2 is YYNGEE. The CDR3 runs 18 residues. CDR3 nucleotide sequence: TGTGCCAGCAGCGTAGGTCTAGCGTATAGCCCCAACACCGGGGAGCTGTTTTTT. Encoded protein: CASSVGLAYSPNTGELFF.

The V and J genes are TRBV10-3 and TRBJ1-1; D call uncertain. CDR1 and CDR2 from the germline V gene are ENHRY and SYGVKD. The CDR3 spans 14 residues. The ends were cut back, 4 bases at V and 1 base at J, with 10 bases in the middle. In nucleotides, the CDR3 is TGTGCCATCAGTGTTGGGCCACCGAACACTGAAGCTTTCTTT. It specifies CAISVGPPNTEAFF.

V and J are TRBV18 and TRBJ1-5; TRBD1 might be the D (6 bases). The V gene lost 6 bases and the J gene lost 9 bases, with 15 bases spanning the gap. CDR1 is KGHSH, CDR2 LQKENI, per germline. The CDR3 is 13 amino acids. The CDR3 sequence: CASSPGGSGPQHF. The CDR3 coding sequence is TGTGCCAGCTCCCCTGGGGGCTCCGGGCCCCAGCATTTT.

The V and J genes are TRBV19 and TRBJ2-1, with no clear D. The CDR3 loop spans 13 amino acids. The V end was cut by 10 bases, the J end by 2 bases, with 12 bases between. Per the germline V gene, CDR1 is LNHDA and CDR2 is SQIVND (reference sequence). The CDR3 DNA reads TGTGCCACCTCGGACGGACCCTACAATGAGCAGTTCTTC. This sequence encodes CATSDGPYNEQFF.

Turning to this clone: The sample carries other DNA sequences with the same CDR3. V usage is TRBV20-1 and J usage is TRBJ2-2; no firm D call. CDR1 and CDR2 (germline): DFQATT, SNEGSKA (reference sequence). The CDR3 runs to 11 residues. V was shortened by 4 bases and J by 2 bases, with 2 bases between the two germline ends. The DNA of the CDR3 is TGCAGTGCTACAAACACCGGGGAGCTGTTTTTT. Residues: CSATNTGELFF.

The gene calls are TRBV11-1 and TRBJ2-7; TRBD1 agrees at 7 bases. Trimming removed 5 bases from V and 1 base from J; junction bases left unmatched: 8. CDR1 is SGHAT and CDR2 is FQDESV in the germline V gene (reference sequence). The CDR3 runs to 15 residues. CDR3 amino acids: CASSLRTGPSYEQYF. In DNA, the CDR3 is TGTGCCAGCAGCCTAAGGACAGGACCGTCCTACGAGCAGTACTTC.

This clone was counted a single time. V usage is TRBV27 and J usage is TRBJ2-1, with 9 bases fitting TRBD1. Germline V gene data show CDR1 as MNHEY and CDR2 as SMNVEV (reference sequence). J lost 10 bases, V lost 3 bases, and 7 bases had no gene match. CDR3 size: 14 residues. The CDR3 sequence is CASSFLQGAREQFF. The CDR3 DNA follows: TGTGCCAGCAGTTTTCTACAGGGGGCGCGCGAGCAGTTCTTC.

The V call is TRBV28, the J call TRBJ2-6, with D perhaps TRBD1 (6 bases). The CDR3 is 17 residues long. CDR1 and CDR2 from the germline V gene are MDHEN and SYDVKM. Trimming cost V 7 bases and J 0 bases, with 16 bases left between them. This CDR3 is CASTLGGHTSGANVLTF. CDR3 sequence (DNA): TGTGCCAGCACCCTAGGGGGACACACCTCTGGGGCCAACGTCCTGACTTTC.

This sequence joins TRBV7-2 and TRBJ1-3; 7 nucleotides line up with TRBD1. Germline-derived CDR1 and CDR2 are SGHTA and FQGNSA. Trimming removed 5 bases from V and 0 bases from J; junction bases left unmatched: 13. The CDR3 contains 18 residues. The CDR3 here is CASSLQRDRLSSGNTIYF. The CDR3 DNA reads as TGTGCCAGCAGCCTGCAAAGGGACAGATTGAGCTCTGGAAACACCATATATTTT.

This chain joins TRBV2 and TRBJ2-6; maybe TRBD1 (5 bases). Germline CDR1 SNHLY, CDR2 FYNNEI. This CDR3 contains 14 residues. Trimming cost V 6 bases and J 9 bases, with 15 bases left between them. The CDR3 reads CASSDSPRVNVLTF. The CDR3 region has the DNA TGTGCCAGCAGCGACAGCCCCCGTGTCAACGTCCTGACTTTC.

This clone was recorded a few times. The chain combines TRBV11-2 with TRBJ2-3; D unclear. Trimming removed 1 base at V and 10 bases at J, with 15 bases between. The CDR3 sequence is 14 residues long. Germline V gene data show CDR1 as SGHAT and CDR2 as FQNNGV. The CDR3 loop is CASSLGATYTPQYF. The CDR3 DNA reads TGTGCCAGCAGCTTAGGCGCTACGTATACGCCGCAGTATTTT.

This clone was detected once. The chain uses TRBV5-1 and TRBJ2-7; 7 nucleotides align to TRBD2. This CDR3 has 14 residues. J gave up 2 bases and V 4 bases, and 6 bases lay outside the gene matches. Germline V gene sequence: CDR1 SGHRS, CDR2 YFSETQ. The CDR3 coding sequence is TGCGCCAGCAGCCGTGGCGGGAGTGCCTACGAGCAGTACTTC. It specifies CASSRGGSAYEQYF.

This chain uses TRBV21-1 with TRBJ2-5; TRBD2 reflects the table's D call only, with no check against the DNA. TRBV21-1 is classified as a pseudogene. CDR3 length: 15 residues. The DNA of the CDR3 is TGTGCCAGCAGCATCTTGCGAAGATCACAAGAGACCCAGTACTTC. As protein: CASSILRRSQETQYF.